Listed below are T cell receptor beta chains from one sample, sequenced in a study of T cell responses to AZD1222 COVID-19 vaccine. The method was immunoSEQ multiplex PCR; TCRdb's version includes in-frame clones alone and lacks a portion of them. Of some 79,000 clones in the sample, approximately 85% were seen once. This specimen was peripheral blood, taken 28 days after the second AZD1222 dose. The receptor set was obtained from an adult who received the AZD1222 COVID-19 vaccine. CDR3s include the opening cysteine and the closing phenylalanine or tryptophan. A D gene is named only where the DNA matches it firmly. Only part of the rows carry a size: once, few, many, or a class if the clone is expanded.

v_gene: TRBV7-2; abundance: .; j_gene: TRBJ2-1; d_gene: .; CDR3aa: CASSPVGVPYNEQFF; CDR3nt: TGTGCCAGCAGCCCCGTTGGGGTCCCCTACAATGAGCAGTTCTTC
v_gene: TRBV19; abundance: .; j_gene: TRBJ2-7; d_gene: TRBD2; CDR3aa: CASTPGLAVGEQYF; CDR3nt: TGTGCCAGTACCCCGGGACTAGCAGTCGGCGAGCAGTACTTC
v_gene: TRBV12-5; abundance: .; j_gene: TRBJ2-5; d_gene: .; CDR3aa: CASGLTAQGTQYF; CDR3nt: TGTGCTAGTGGTTTAACAGCCCAGGGGACCCAGTACTTC
v_gene: TRBV6-2/TRBV6-3; abundance: .; j_gene: TRBJ2-1; d_gene: .; CDR3aa: CASSYSSIRGLEQFF; CDR3nt: TGTGCCAGCAGTTACTCATCCATCAGGGGCCTTGAGCAGTTCTTC
v_gene: TRBV6-2/TRBV6-3; abundance: .; j_gene: TRBJ1-1; d_gene: .; CDR3aa: CASSYSLPHENTEAFF; CDR3nt: TGTGCCAGCAGTTACTCCCTCCCACACGAGAACACTGAAGCTTTCTTT
v_gene: TRBV6-5; abundance: .; j_gene: TRBJ1-1; d_gene: TRBD1; CDR3aa: CASGSTGTNTEAFF; CDR3nt: TGTGCCAGCGGGTCGACAGGGACGAACACTGAAGCTTTCTTT
v_gene: TRBV6-5; abundance: .; j_gene: TRBJ1-1; d_gene: .; CDR3aa: CASTANTEAFF; CDR3nt: TGTGCCAGCACCGCGAACACTGAAGCTTTCTTT
v_gene: TRBV28; abundance: .; j_gene: TRBJ2-3; d_gene: TRBD1; CDR3aa: CASSFRDRDGDTQYF; CDR3nt: TGTGCCAGCAGTTTCCGAGACAGGGACGGAGATACGCAGTATTTT
v_gene: TRBV6-2/TRBV6-3; abundance: .; j_gene: TRBJ1-1; d_gene: .; CDR3aa: CASSYTPPRTEAFF; CDR3nt: TGTGCCAGCAGTTATACGCCCCCGAGGACTGAAGCTTTCTTT
v_gene: TRBV7-9; abundance: .; j_gene: TRBJ2-2; d_gene: .; CDR3aa: CASSLDNTGELFF; CDR3nt: TGTGCCAGCAGCTTAGACAACACCGGGGAGCTGTTTTTT
v_gene: TRBV18; abundance: .; j_gene: TRBJ2-5; d_gene: .; CDR3aa: CASSPVEGETQYF; CDR3nt: TGTGCCAGCTCACCAGTAGAAGGGGAGACCCAGTACTTC
v_gene: TRBV15; abundance: .; j_gene: TRBJ1-5; d_gene: .; CDR3aa: CATSSRYDQPQHF; CDR3nt: TGTGCCACCAGCAGCCGCTACGATCAGCCCCAGCATTTT
v_gene: TRBV3-1/TRBV3-2; abundance: .; j_gene: TRBJ2-1; d_gene: TRBD1; CDR3aa: CASSQSRPLGQGARDYNEQFF; CDR3nt: TGTGCCAGCAGCCAATCTCGTCCCCTGGGACAGGGGGCTAGAGACTACAATGAGCAGTTCTTC
v_gene: TRBV9; abundance: .; j_gene: TRBJ2-4; d_gene: .; CDR3aa: CASSVDSLTSKNIQYF; CDR3nt: TGTGCCAGCAGCGTAGACAGTCTTACGTCCAAAAACATTCAGTACTTC
v_gene: TRBV9; abundance: .; j_gene: TRBJ2-1; d_gene: .; CDR3aa: CASSVQGWSNEQFF; CDR3nt: TGTGCCAGCAGCGTCCAGGGGTGGTCCAATGAGCAGTTCTTC
v_gene: TRBV19; abundance: .; j_gene: TRBJ1-5; d_gene: TRBD1; CDR3aa: CASRPGQGVHSNQPQHF; CDR3nt: TGTGCCAGTAGGCCGGGACAGGGGGTTCATAGCAATCAGCCCCAGCATTTT
v_gene: TRBV19; abundance: .; j_gene: TRBJ2-7; d_gene: .; CDR3aa: CASSPTAGTPTYEQYF; CDR3nt: TGTGCCAGTAGCCCGACAGCCGGGACTCCAACCTACGAGCAGTACTTC
v_gene: TRBV29-1; abundance: .; j_gene: TRBJ1-6; d_gene: TRBD1; CDR3aa: CSVSQGINSPLHF; CDR3nt: TGCAGCGTCTCACAGGGGATAAATTCACCCCTCCACTTT
v_gene: TRBV19; abundance: few; j_gene: TRBJ1-2; d_gene: .; CDR3aa: CASRVTGRTNYGYTF; CDR3nt: TGTGCCAGTAGAGTCACGGGACGGACTAACTATGGCTACACCTTC
v_gene: TRBV10-3; abundance: once; j_gene: TRBJ1-2; d_gene: TRBD1; CDR3aa: CAISEEQGLGYGYTF; CDR3nt: TGTGCCATCAGTGAAGAACAGGGGCTGGGCTATGGCTACACCTTC
v_gene: TRBV19; abundance: .; j_gene: TRBJ1-1; d_gene: .; CDR3aa: CASSTAWGLVTEAFF; CDR3nt: TGTGCCAGTAGTACCGCCTGGGGGCTGGTCACTGAAGCTTTCTTT
v_gene: TRBV7-6; abundance: once; j_gene: TRBJ2-1; d_gene: .; CDR3aa: CASSLIGGFYNEQFF; CDR3nt: TGTGCCAGCAGCTTAATAGGGGGTTTCTACAATGAGCAGTTCTTC
v_gene: TRBV21-1; abundance: .; j_gene: TRBJ1-1; d_gene: .; CDR3aa: CASTGTAENTEAFF; CDR3nt: TGTGCCAGCACCGGGACAGCGGAGAACACTGAAGCTTTCTTT
v_gene: TRBV28; abundance: .; j_gene: TRBJ1-4; d_gene: .; CDR3aa: CASRIPRGLGEKLFF; CDR3nt: TGTGCCAGCAGGATACCCAGGGGCCTCGGGGAAAAACTGTTTTTT
v_gene: TRBV24-1; abundance: .; j_gene: TRBJ1-3; d_gene: .; CDR3aa: CATNRGTGNTIYF; CDR3nt: TGTGCCACCAACCGGGGAACTGGAAACACCATATATTTT
v_gene: TRBV19; abundance: .; j_gene: TRBJ2-2; d_gene: TRBD1; CDR3aa: CASSILGGTGGHTGELFF; CDR3nt: TGTGCCAGTAGTATTCTGGGGGGAACAGGGGGCCACACCGGGGAGCTGTTTTTT
v_gene: TRBV13; abundance: .; j_gene: TRBJ2-1; d_gene: TRBD1; CDR3aa: CASSPRLRDRAAYNEQFF; CDR3nt: TGTGCCAGCAGCCCACGCCTCCGGGACAGGGCGGCATACAATGAGCAGTTCTTC
v_gene: TRBV4-2; abundance: .; j_gene: TRBJ1-1; d_gene: .; CDR3aa: CASSRSPAETEAFF; CDR3nt: TGTGCCAGCAGCCGATCCCCAGCTGAGACTGAAGCTTTCTTT
v_gene: TRBV28; abundance: .; j_gene: TRBJ1-5; d_gene: .; CDR3aa: CASSLLVGNQPQHF; CDR3nt: TGTGCCAGCAGTTTACTAGTAGGGAATCAGCCCCAGCATTTT
v_gene: TRBV10-3; abundance: .; j_gene: TRBJ1-5; d_gene: .; CDR3aa: CATTGRANQPQHF; CDR3nt: TGTGCCACCACGGGTCGGGCTAATCAGCCCCAGCATTTT
v_gene: TRBV6-6; abundance: .; j_gene: TRBJ1-5; d_gene: .; CDR3aa: CASSFEGRQPQHF; CDR3nt: TGTGCCAGCAGTTTTGAGGGGCGACAGCCCCAGCATTTT
v_gene: TRBV3-1/TRBV3-2; abundance: .; j_gene: TRBJ2-2; d_gene: .; CDR3aa: CASSHQTDTGELFF; CDR3nt: TGTGCCAGCAGCCACCAGACGGACACCGGGGAGCTGTTTTTT
v_gene: TRBV5-6; abundance: once; j_gene: TRBJ2-1; d_gene: TRBD1; CDR3aa: CASSPDRVGRNEQFF; CDR3nt: TGTGCCAGCAGCCCAGACAGGGTTGGTAGGAATGAGCAGTTCTTC
v_gene: TRBV12-2; abundance: .; j_gene: TRBJ2-5; d_gene: .; CDR3aa: CASRLGPGCETQYF; CDR3nt: TGTGCAAGTCGCTTAGGTCCAGGGTGTGAGACCCAGTACTTC
v_gene: TRBV5-1; abundance: .; j_gene: TRBJ1-3; d_gene: .; CDR3aa: CASRRTGGNTIYF; CDR3nt: TGCGCCAGCAGACGGACGGGAGGAAACACCATATATTTT
v_gene: TRBV11-2; abundance: .; j_gene: TRBJ1-1; d_gene: .; CDR3aa: CASSLGNRAAEAFF; CDR3nt: TGTGCCAGCAGCTTAGGTAACAGGGCCGCTGAAGCTTTCTTT
v_gene: TRBV2; abundance: .; j_gene: TRBJ1-1; d_gene: .; CDR3aa: CASGREVGTEAFF; CDR3nt: TGTGCCAGCGGGAGGGAGGTTGGCACTGAAGCTTTCTTT
v_gene: TRBV29-1; abundance: .; j_gene: TRBJ2-2; d_gene: .; CDR3aa: CSVAWRGIGELFF; CDR3nt: TGCAGCGTTGCGTGGAGGGGAATCGGGGAGCTGTTTTTT
v_gene: TRBV19; abundance: .; j_gene: TRBJ2-7; d_gene: .; CDR3aa: CASSNDGIYEQYF; CDR3nt: TGTGCCAGTAGTAACGACGGGATCTACGAGCAGTACTTC
v_gene: TRBV12-3/TRBV12-4; abundance: .; j_gene: TRBJ2-7; d_gene: .; CDR3aa: CASSLTYEQYF; CDR3nt: TGTGCCAGCAGTTTAACATACGAGCAGTACTTC
v_gene: TRBV27; abundance: .; j_gene: TRBJ2-5; d_gene: .; CDR3aa: CASSTGGRKTQYF; CDR3nt: TGTGCCAGCAGTACTGGGGGACGGAAGACCCAGTACTTC
v_gene: TRBV27; abundance: few; j_gene: TRBJ1-6; d_gene: .; CDR3aa: CASSPGITRNSPLHF; CDR3nt: TGTGCCAGCTCCCCGGGGATTACACGTAATTCACCCCTCCACTTT
v_gene: TRBV28; abundance: .; j_gene: TRBJ1-5; d_gene: .; CDR3aa: CASSSGGSNQPQHF; CDR3nt: TGTGCCAGCAGTTCCGGGGGGAGCAATCAGCCCCAGCATTTT
v_gene: TRBV18; abundance: .; j_gene: TRBJ1-5; d_gene: TRBD1; CDR3aa: CASSGQGGNQPQHF; CDR3nt: TGTGCCAGCTCAGGACAGGGTGGGAATCAGCCCCAGCATTTT
v_gene: TRBV4-3; abundance: once; j_gene: TRBJ1-2; d_gene: .; CDR3aa: CASSQGLRENYGYTF; CDR3nt: TGCGCCAGCAGCCAAGGTTTGAGGGAAAACTATGGCTACACCTTC
v_gene: TRBV11-2; abundance: .; j_gene: TRBJ2-2; d_gene: .; CDR3aa: CASSLDLGSSGTPAGELFF; CDR3nt: TGTGCCAGCAGCTTGGATTTGGGGAGCTCCGGGACACCCGCCGGGGAGCTGTTTTTT
v_gene: TRBV7-9; abundance: .; j_gene: TRBJ1-2; d_gene: .; CDR3aa: CASAPGYDYGYTF; CDR3nt: TGTGCCAGCGCCCCGGGGTACGACTATGGCTACACCTTC
v_gene: TRBV5-4; abundance: once; j_gene: TRBJ1-1; d_gene: TRBD1; CDR3aa: CASSMDRATEAFF; CDR3nt: TGTGCCAGCAGCATGGACAGGGCCACTGAAGCTTTCTTT
v_gene: TRBV15; abundance: .; j_gene: TRBJ1-1; d_gene: .; CDR3aa: CATSMRGQEAFF; CDR3nt: TGTGCCACCAGCATGAGGGGTCAAGAAGCTTTCTTT
v_gene: TRBV11-3; abundance: .; j_gene: TRBJ2-1; d_gene: .; CDR3aa: CASSLWDEQFF; CDR3nt: TGTGCCAGCAGCTTATGGGATGAGCAGTTCTTC
v_gene: TRBV29-1; abundance: .; j_gene: TRBJ2-1; d_gene: .; CDR3aa: CSVVGSEQFF; CDR3nt: TGCAGCGTTGTCGGCAGCGAGCAGTTCTTC
v_gene: TRBV24-1; abundance: .; j_gene: TRBJ1-1; d_gene: .; CDR3aa: CATSDGRRAFF; CDR3nt: TGTGCCACCAGTGATGGGAGGCGGGCTTTCTTT
v_gene: TRBV10-3; abundance: .; j_gene: TRBJ1-3; d_gene: .; CDR3aa: CAISEDGNTIYF; CDR3nt: TGTGCCATCAGTGAGGATGGAAACACCATATATTTT
v_gene: TRBV28; abundance: .; j_gene: TRBJ2-7; d_gene: .; CDR3aa: CASSSQGSGSYEQYF; CDR3nt: TGTGCCAGCAGCTCCCAGGGTAGTGGCTCCTACGAGCAGTACTTC
v_gene: TRBV28; abundance: .; j_gene: TRBJ1-2; d_gene: TRBD1; CDR3aa: CASSPRQGGRATNYGYTF; CDR3nt: TGTGCCAGCAGTCCGAGACAGGGGGGGAGAGCGACTAACTATGGCTACACCTTC
v_gene: TRBV6-6; abundance: .; j_gene: TRBJ2-7; d_gene: TRBD2; CDR3aa: CASSYSTSGTVYEQYF; CDR3nt: TGTGCCAGCAGTTACTCGACTAGCGGGACTGTCTACGAGCAGTACTTC
v_gene: TRBV25-1; abundance: .; j_gene: TRBJ2-2; d_gene: .; CDR3aa: CASSGYRGGVTGELFF; CDR3nt: TGTGCCAGCAGTGGCTACAGGGGGGGTGTCACCGGGGAGCTGTTTTTT
v_gene: TRBV9; abundance: .; j_gene: TRBJ2-2; d_gene: TRBD2; CDR3aa: CASSPLGGGWTGELFF; CDR3nt: TGTGCCAGCAGCCCTTTGGGCGGGGGGTGGACCGGGGAGCTGTTTTTT
v_gene: TRBV6-5; abundance: .; j_gene: TRBJ1-1; d_gene: .; CDR3aa: CGSRGAAEAFF; CDR3nt: TGTGGCAGCCGGGGGGCAGCTGAAGCTTTCTTT
v_gene: TRBV5-4; abundance: .; j_gene: TRBJ2-1; d_gene: .; CDR3aa: CASSTNPRDGYNEQFF; CDR3nt: TGTGCCAGCAGCACTAACCCCCGGGACGGTTACAATGAGCAGTTCTTC